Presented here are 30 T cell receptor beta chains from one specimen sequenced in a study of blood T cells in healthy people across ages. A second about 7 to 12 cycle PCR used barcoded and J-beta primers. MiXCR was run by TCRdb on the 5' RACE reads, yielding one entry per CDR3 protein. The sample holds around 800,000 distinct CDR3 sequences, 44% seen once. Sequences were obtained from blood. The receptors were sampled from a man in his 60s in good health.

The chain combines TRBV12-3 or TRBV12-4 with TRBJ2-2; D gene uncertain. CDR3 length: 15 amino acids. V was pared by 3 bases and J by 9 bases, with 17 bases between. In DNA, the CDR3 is TGTGCCAGCAGTTTTTTCAGGACCCCAAGGTGGGAGCTGTTTTTT. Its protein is CASSFFRTPRWELFF.

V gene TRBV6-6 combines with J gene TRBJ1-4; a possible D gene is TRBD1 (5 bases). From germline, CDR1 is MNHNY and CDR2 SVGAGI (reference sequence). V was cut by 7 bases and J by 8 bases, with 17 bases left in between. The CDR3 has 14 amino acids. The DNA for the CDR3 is TGTGCCAGCAAGGAATCCAGGGTATGGGAAAAACTGTTTTTT. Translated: CASKESRVWEKLFF.

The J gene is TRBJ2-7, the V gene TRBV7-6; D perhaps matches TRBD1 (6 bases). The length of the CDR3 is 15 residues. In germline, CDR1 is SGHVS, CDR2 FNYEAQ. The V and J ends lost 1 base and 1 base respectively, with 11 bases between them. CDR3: CASSLVPGDSYEQYF. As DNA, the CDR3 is TGTGCCAGCAGCTTAGTTCCAGGGGATTCCTACGAGCAGTACTTC.

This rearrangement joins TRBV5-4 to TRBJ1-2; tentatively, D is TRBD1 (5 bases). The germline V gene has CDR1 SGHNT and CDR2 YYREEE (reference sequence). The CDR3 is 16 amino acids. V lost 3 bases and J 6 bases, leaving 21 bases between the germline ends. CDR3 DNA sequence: TGTGCCAGCAGCTCATTTACCCCGGGACGGCACAATGGCTACACCTTC. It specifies CASSSFTPGRHNGYTF.

The CDR3 sequence is CAWAKARETQYF. The CDR3 DNA reads TGTGCCTGGGCCAAAGCCAGGGAGACCCAGTACTTC. The V call is TRBV30, the J call TRBJ2-5, with D unresolved. This CDR3 comprises 12 residues. Trimming removed 5 bases from V and 5 bases from J, with 12 bases in between. Germline V gene data show CDR1 as GTSNPN and CDR2 as SVGIG (reference sequence).

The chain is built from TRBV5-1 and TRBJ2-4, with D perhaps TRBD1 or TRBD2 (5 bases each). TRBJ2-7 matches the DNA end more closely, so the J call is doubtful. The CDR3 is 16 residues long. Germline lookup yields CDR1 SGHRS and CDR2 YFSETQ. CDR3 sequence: CASSPNAGAGSYEQYF. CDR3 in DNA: TGCGCCAGCAGCCCCAACGCCGGGGCAGGGAGCTACGAGCAGTACTTC.

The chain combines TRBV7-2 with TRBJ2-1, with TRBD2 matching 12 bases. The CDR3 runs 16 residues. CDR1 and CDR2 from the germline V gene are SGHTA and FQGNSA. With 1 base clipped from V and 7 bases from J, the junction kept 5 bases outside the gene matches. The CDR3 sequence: CASSLGTSGNHNEQFF. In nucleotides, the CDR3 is TGTGCCAGCAGCTTAGGGACTAGCGGGAACCATAATGAGCAGTTCTTC.

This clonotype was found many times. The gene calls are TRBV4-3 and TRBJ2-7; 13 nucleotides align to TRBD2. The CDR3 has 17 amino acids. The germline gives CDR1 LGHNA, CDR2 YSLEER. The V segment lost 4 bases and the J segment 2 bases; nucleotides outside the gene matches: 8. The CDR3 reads CASSPNLGLAGAYEQYF. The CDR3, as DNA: TGCGCCAGCAGCCCGAACCTAGGACTAGCGGGGGCCTACGAGCAGTACTTC.

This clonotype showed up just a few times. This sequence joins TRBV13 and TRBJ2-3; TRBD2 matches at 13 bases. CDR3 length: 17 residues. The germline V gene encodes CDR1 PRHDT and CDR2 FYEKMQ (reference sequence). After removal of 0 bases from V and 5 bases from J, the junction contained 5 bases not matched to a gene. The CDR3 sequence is CASSLGTSGGPGDTQYF. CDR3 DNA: TGTGCCAGCAGCTTAGGGACTAGCGGGGGGCCGGGAGATACGCAGTATTTT.

The DNA for the CDR3 is TGTGCCAGCAGCTCCCCTTCGCTCTTCCAGTTCTTC. Translation gives CASSSPSLFQFF. This chain connects TRBV7-9 to TRBJ2-1; D not resolved. CDR1 and CDR2 (germline): SEHNR, FQNEAQ (reference sequence). Trimming removed 4 bases from V and 13 bases from J, with 14 bases in between. This CDR3 has 12 residues.

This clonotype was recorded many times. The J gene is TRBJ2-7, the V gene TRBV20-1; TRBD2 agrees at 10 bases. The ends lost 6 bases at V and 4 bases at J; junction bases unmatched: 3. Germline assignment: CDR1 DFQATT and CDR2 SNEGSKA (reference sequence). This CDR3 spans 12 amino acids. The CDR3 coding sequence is TGCAGTGCCCTAGCGGGGGTTTACGAGCAGTACTTC. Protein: CSALAGVYEQYF.

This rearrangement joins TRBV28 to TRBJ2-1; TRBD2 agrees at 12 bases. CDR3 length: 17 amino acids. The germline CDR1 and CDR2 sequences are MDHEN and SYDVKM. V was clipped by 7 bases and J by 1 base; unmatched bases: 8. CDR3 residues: CASTSGGAIDSYNEQFF. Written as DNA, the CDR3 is TGTGCCAGCACTAGCGGGGGGGCTATAGATTCCTACAATGAGCAGTTCTTC.

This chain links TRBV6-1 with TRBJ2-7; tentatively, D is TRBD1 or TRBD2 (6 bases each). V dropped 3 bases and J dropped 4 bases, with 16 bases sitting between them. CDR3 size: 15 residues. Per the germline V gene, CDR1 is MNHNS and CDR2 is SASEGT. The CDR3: CASSDAGHLSYEQYF. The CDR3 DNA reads TGTGCCAGCAGTGACGCGGGACATTTATCATACGAGCAGTACTTC.

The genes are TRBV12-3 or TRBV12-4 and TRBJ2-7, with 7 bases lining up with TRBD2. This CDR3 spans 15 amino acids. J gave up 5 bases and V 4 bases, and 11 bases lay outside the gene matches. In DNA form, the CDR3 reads TGTGCCAGCAGTTCAGGCGGGGGAGTACCCCACGAGCAGTACTTC. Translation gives CASSSGGGVPHEQYF.

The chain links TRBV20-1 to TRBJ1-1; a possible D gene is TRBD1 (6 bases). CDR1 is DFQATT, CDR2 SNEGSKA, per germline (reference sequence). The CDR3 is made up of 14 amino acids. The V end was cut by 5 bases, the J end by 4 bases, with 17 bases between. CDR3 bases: TGCAGTGCTCCAAAGACAGGAGTGGGCACTGAAGCTTTCTTT. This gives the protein CSAPKTGVGTEAFF.

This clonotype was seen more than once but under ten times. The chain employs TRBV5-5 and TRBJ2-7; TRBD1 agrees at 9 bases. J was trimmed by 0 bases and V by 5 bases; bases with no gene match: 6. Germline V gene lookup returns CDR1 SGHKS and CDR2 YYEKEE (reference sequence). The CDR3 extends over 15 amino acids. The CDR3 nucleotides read TGTGCCAGCAGGTCCGGGACAGGGAGCTCCTACGAGCAGTACTTC. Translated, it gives CASRSGTGSSYEQYF.

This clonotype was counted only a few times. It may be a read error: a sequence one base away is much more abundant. The CDR3 spells CASTGDNEQYF. Here the CDR3 DNA reads TGTGCCAGCACCGGAGACAATGAGCAGTACTTC. This sequence joins TRBV2 and TRBJ2-7; D gene uncertain. The CDR3 is made up of 11 amino acids. V gave up 7 bases and J gave up 7 bases, with 11 bases separating them. The germline gives CDR1 SNHLY, CDR2 FYNNEI.

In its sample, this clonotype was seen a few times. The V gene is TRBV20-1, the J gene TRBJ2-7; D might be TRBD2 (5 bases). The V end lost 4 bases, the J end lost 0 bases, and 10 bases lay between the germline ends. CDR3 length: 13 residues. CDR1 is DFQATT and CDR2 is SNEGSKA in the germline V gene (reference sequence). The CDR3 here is CSATDLISYEQYF. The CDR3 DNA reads TGCAGTGCTACGGACTTAATCTCCTACGAGCAGTACTTC.

In nucleotides, the CDR3 is TGTGCCAGCAGCCCACCTGTGGGTCAGCCCCAGCATTTT. Translated: CASSPPVGQPQHF. The chain has TRBV7-2 and TRBJ1-5; D ambiguous. This CDR3 is built from 13 residues. Germline values: CDR1 SGHTA, CDR2 FQGNSA. Trimming cost V 5 bases and J 6 bases, with 11 bases left between them.

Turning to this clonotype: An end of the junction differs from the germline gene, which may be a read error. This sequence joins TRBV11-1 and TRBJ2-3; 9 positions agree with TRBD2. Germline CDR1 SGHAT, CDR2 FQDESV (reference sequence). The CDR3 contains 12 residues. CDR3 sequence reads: CACSSGGYTQYF. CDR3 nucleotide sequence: TGTGCCTGCAGTAGCGGGGGATATACGCAGTATTTT.

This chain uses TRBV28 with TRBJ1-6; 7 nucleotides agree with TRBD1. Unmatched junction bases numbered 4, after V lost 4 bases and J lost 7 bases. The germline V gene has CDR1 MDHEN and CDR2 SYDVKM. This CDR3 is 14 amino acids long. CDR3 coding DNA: TGTGCCAGCAGTTCGGGACAGCCAAATTCACCCCTCCACTTT. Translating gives CASSSGQPNSPLHF.

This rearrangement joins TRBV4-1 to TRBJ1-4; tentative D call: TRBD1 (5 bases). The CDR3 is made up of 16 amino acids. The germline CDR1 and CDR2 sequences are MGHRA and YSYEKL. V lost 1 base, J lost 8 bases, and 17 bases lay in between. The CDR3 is CASSQARTVRGEKLFF. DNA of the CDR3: TGCGCCAGCAGCCAAGCTAGAACGGTGCGGGGCGAAAAACTGTTTTTT.

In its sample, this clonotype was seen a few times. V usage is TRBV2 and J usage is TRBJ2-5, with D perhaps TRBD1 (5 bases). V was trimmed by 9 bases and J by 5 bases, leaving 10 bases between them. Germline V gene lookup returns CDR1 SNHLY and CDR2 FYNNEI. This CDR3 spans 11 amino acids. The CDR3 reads CASQGDETQYF. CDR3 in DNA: TGTGCCAGTCAGGGTGATGAGACCCAGTACTTC.

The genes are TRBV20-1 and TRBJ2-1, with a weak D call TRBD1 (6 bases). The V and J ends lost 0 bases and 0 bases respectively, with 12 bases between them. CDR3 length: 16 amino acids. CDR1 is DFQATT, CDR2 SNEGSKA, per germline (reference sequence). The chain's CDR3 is CSARELTGSSYNEQFF. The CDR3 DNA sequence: TGCAGTGCTAGAGAACTCACAGGGAGCTCCTACAATGAGCAGTTCTTC.

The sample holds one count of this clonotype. Here the CDR3 reads CASSFAGEPFSTDTQYF. The CDR3 coding sequence is TGTGCCAGCAGCTTTGCGGGGGAGCCCTTTAGCACAGATACGCAGTATTTT. The V and J genes are TRBV7-9 and TRBJ2-3, with TRBD2 matching over 7 bases. Germline loops: CDR1 SEHNR, CDR2 FQNEAQ (reference sequence). Trimming at V came to 3 bases and at J to 0 bases, leaving 9 bases not matched to a gene. The CDR3 extends over 17 amino acids.

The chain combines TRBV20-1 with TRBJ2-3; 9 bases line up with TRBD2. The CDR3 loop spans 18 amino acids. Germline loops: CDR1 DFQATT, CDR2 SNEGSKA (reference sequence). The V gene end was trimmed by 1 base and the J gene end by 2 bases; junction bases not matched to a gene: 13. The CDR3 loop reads CSARVGGGAYSLTDTQYF. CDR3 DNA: TGCAGTGCTAGAGTTGGCGGGGGGGCGTACAGTCTCACAGATACGCAGTATTTT.

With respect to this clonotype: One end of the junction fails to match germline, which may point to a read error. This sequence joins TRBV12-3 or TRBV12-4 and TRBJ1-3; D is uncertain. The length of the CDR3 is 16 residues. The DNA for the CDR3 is TGTGCCAGCAGTCGACAAGACGGAGGGCGGGCAAACGCCATATATTTT. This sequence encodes CASSRQDGGRANAIYF.

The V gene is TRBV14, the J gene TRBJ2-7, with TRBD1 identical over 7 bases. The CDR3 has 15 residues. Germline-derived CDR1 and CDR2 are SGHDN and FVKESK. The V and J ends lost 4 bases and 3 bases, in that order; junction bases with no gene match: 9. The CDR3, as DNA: TGTGCCAGCAGCCGCCGACAGGGTTTGGGCTACGAGCAGTACTTC. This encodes CASSRRQGLGYEQYF.

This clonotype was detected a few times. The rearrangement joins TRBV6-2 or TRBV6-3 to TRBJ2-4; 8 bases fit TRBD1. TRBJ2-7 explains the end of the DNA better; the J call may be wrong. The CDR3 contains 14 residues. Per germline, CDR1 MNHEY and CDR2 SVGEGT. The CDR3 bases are TGTGCCAGCAGTTACTCGACAGGGGAATACGAGCAGTACTTC. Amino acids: CASSYSTGEYEQYF.

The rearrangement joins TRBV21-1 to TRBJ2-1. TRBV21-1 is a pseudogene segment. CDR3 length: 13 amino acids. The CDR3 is CASSKSGANEQFF. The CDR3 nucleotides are TGTGCCAGCAGCAAATCGGGAGCCAATGAGCAGTTCTTC.